The 32 T cell receptor beta chains in this list originate from one sample, sequenced in a study of T cell changes during pregnancy in multiple sclerosis. The table came from immunoSEQ multiplex PCR; TCRdb's copy has only in-frame clones and leaves some out. The table shows about 68,000 clones, with more than 90% occurring only once. Sequencing was performed on peripheral blood, taken in the first trimester of pregnancy. All receptors come from a female donor with multiple sclerosis, enrolled in a pregnancy study.

The chain combines TRBV7-9 with TRBJ2-7; TRBD2 might be the D (5 bases). V was shortened by 7 bases and J by 4 bases, with 8 bases between the two germline ends. The CDR3 is made up of 11 amino acids. Per germline, CDR1 SEHNR and CDR2 FQNEAQ (reference sequence). CDR3 bases: TGTGCCAGCATCGGGAAGTACGAGCAGTACTTC. The encoded protein is CASIGKYEQYF.

The chain recombines TRBV19 with TRBJ2-4, with TRBD1 as a possible D gene (6 bases). Trimming pared 4 bases from V and 1 base from J, leaving 11 bases between. The CDR3 length is 15 residues. CDR1 LNHDA and CDR2 SQIVND come from the germline V gene (reference sequence). This CDR3 reads CASSTRDNAKNIQYF. The CDR3 DNA follows: TGTGCCAGTAGTACCCGGGACAACGCCAAAAACATTCAGTACTTC. Supplemented by reference TRBV19 and TRBJ2-4, the full variable domain reads DGGITQSPKYLFRKEGQNVTLSCEQNLNHDAMYWYRQDPGQGLRLIYYSQIVNDFQKGDIAEGYSVSREKKESFPLTVTSAQKNPTAFYLCASSTRDNAKNIQYFGAGTRLSVL.

The CDR3 loop is CASSYRQGKSEAFF. The CDR3 DNA reads as TGTGCCAGCAGTTACAGACAGGGGAAATCTGAAGCTTTCTTT. The chain combines TRBV27 with TRBJ1-1; 8 nucleotides agree with TRBD1. The CDR3 extends over 14 amino acids. Germline CDR1 MNHEY, CDR2 SMNVEV (reference sequence). Losses at the gene ends were 4 bases for V and 6 bases for J; bases not matched to a gene: 7.

This clone was counted once. The CDR3 sequence is CASSYIRDSNYEQYF. In DNA, the CDR3 is TGTGCCAGCAGTTATATCCGAGACTCCAACTACGAGCAGTACTTC. V gene TRBV6-6 combines with J gene TRBJ2-7; no firm D call. The CDR3 contains 15 residues. Germline V gene data show CDR1 as MNHNY and CDR2 as SVGAGI (reference sequence). Trimming took off 3 bases at V and 3 bases at J, with 15 bases between the two ends.

The CDR3 region is CASSSGTSRGTEAFF. The CDR3, as DNA: TGCGCCAGCAGCTCCGGGACTTCGCGGGGCACTGAAGCTTTCTTT. The rearrangement uses TRBV5-1 and TRBJ1-1, with TRBD1 as a possible D gene (5 bases). Germline CDR1 is SGHRS and CDR2 is YFSETQ. CDR3 size: 15 residues. V was clipped by 3 bases and J by 4 bases, with 16 bases between them.

CDR3 bases: TGCGCCAGCAGCTTGTTTGGGCAGGATGTTTCACCCCTCCACTTT. Its translation: CASSLFGQDVSPLHF. The J gene is TRBJ1-6, the V gene TRBV5-1; D is uncertain. The germline CDR1 and CDR2 sequences are SGHRS and YFSETQ. Between the trimmed V and J ends, which lost 1 base and 9 bases, there was a span of 14 bases. The CDR3 consists of 15 residues.

This sequence joins TRBV4-1 and TRBJ1-1; D gene uncertain. Trimming left V 0 bases short and J 2 bases short, with 10 bases between. CDR1 and CDR2 from the germline V gene are MGHRA and YSYEKL. The CDR3 contains 15 residues. The CDR3 reads CASSQERGFNTEAFF. The CDR3 nucleotides read TGCGCCAGCAGCCAAGAAAGAGGGTTCAACACTGAAGCTTTCTTT.

A few counts support this clone. The gene calls are TRBV5-4 and TRBJ1-1, with D tentatively TRBD1 (5 bases). The CDR3 length is 14 residues. V lost 3 bases to trimming and J lost 0 bases, with 9 bases between them. Germline V CDR1 and CDR2: SGHNT, YYREEE (reference sequence). The DNA of the CDR3 is TGTGCCAGCAGCTCCCCGACAGTGAACACTGAAGCTTTCTTT. Amino acid sequence: CASSSPTVNTEAFF. Looking up the rest from reference TRBV5-4 and TRBJ1-1 gives the full variable domain: ETGVTQSPTHLIKTRGQQVTLRCSSQSGHNTVSWYQQALGQGPQFIFQYYREEENGRGNFPPRFSGLQFPNYSSELNVNALELDDSALYLCASSSPTVNTEAFFGQGTRLTVV.

V gene TRBV10-1 combines with J gene TRBJ2-7, with 7 bases lining up with TRBD1. V lost 5 bases to trimming and J lost 7 bases; unmatched junction nucleotides: 5. The V gene's germline CDR1 is WNHNN and CDR2 SYGVQD (reference sequence). The CDR3 covers 12 residues. CDR3 DNA: TGCGCCAGCAGTACAGGGGTAGGGGAGCAGTACTTC. Its translation is CASSTGVGEQYF.

This rearrangement joins TRBV9 to TRBJ1-2; 12 nucleotides agree with TRBD1. V trimming: 0 bases; J trimming: 10 bases; junction bases outside the gene matches: 4. Germline lookup yields CDR1 SGDLS and CDR2 YYNGEE. The CDR3 contains 14 residues. The CDR3 nucleotides read TGTGCCAGCAGCGTAGTGGGGACAGGGGGCAACTACACCTTC. It specifies CASSVVGTGGNYTF.

This clone was counted between two and nine times. The identical CDR3 is also encoded by other nucleotide sequences in the sample. This chain links TRBV6-5 with TRBJ1-2; D possibly corresponds to TRBD1 (6 bases). Germline loops: CDR1 MNHEY, CDR2 SVGAGI. There are 13 residues in the CDR3. Deletions cut 5 bases from V and 4 bases from J, with 11 bases between. In DNA, the CDR3 is TGTGCCAGCAGTCCTCAGGGGACCTATGGCTACACCTTC. It specifies CASSPQGTYGYTF.

The chain has TRBV5-4 and TRBJ2-5, with 12 positions matching TRBD2. Germline CDR1 SGHNT, CDR2 YYREEE (reference sequence). J was trimmed by 7 bases and V by 3 bases; bases with no gene match: 13. The CDR3 covers 17 residues. CDR3 DNA sequence: TGTGCCAGCAGCTCAGACGGGACTAGCGGGCGAATAGGGACCCAGTACTTC. It encodes CASSSDGTSGRIGTQYF.

This clone was detected ten times or more. The rearrangement links TRBV19 to TRBJ1-1; D is possibly TRBD1 (6 bases). V lost 5 bases and J 5 bases, leaving 15 bases between the germline ends. Germline V gene sequence: CDR1 LNHDA, CDR2 SQIVND (reference sequence). The CDR3 extends over 14 amino acids. CDR3 bases: TGTGCCAGTAGTCCCCTACAGGGAGGGACTGAAGCTTTCTTT. Its protein is CASSPLQGGTEAFF.

The chain carries TRBV10-3 and TRBJ1-4; possibly TRBD1 for D (5 bases). The CDR3 has 13 residues. Germline loops: CDR1 ENHRY, CDR2 SYGVKD. The V end lost 2 bases, the J end lost 8 bases, and 9 bases lay between the germline ends. CDR3 nucleotides: TGTGCCATCAGTGAGGGGGCAGGGGAAAAACTGTTTTTT. This gives the protein CAISEGAGEKLFF.

This chain connects TRBV11-2 to TRBJ2-1, with a possible D match to TRBD1 (5 bases). This CDR3 is 15 amino acids long. Trimming took 2 bases from V and 2 from J, leaving 10 bases between them. The germline V gene has CDR1 SGHAT and CDR2 FQNNGV. CDR3 amino acids: CASSLRGVPYNEQFF. As DNA, the CDR3 is TGTGCCAGCAGCTTAAGGGGTGTCCCCTACAATGAGCAGTTCTTC.

This clone was observed a single time. The gene calls are TRBV11-1 and TRBJ1-3; D possibly corresponds to TRBD1 (6 bases). V was shortened by 2 bases and J by 1 base, with 9 bases between the two germline ends. Germline-derived CDR1 and CDR2 are SGHAT and FQDESV (reference sequence). The CDR3 consists of 15 residues. CDR3: CASSLTQGSGNTIYF. CDR3 nucleotide sequence: TGTGCCAGCAGCTTAACACAGGGATCTGGAAACACCATATATTTT.

This clone appeared once. CDR3 coding DNA: TGCGCCAGCAGCCACAATCGGGACAGAGATACGCAGTATTTT. This encodes CASSHNRDRDTQYF. The chain carries TRBV5-1 and TRBJ2-3; TRBD1 aligns across 7 bases. The junction had 7 bases not matched to a gene; V was cut back by 4 bases and J by 5 bases. CDR1 SGHRS and CDR2 YFSETQ come from the germline V gene. The CDR3 has 14 residues.

The chain combines TRBV27 with TRBJ1-2; possibly TRBD1 for D (6 bases). V shed 1 base and J shed 8 bases, with 26 bases lying between them. The V gene's germline CDR1 is MNHEY and CDR2 SMNVEV (reference sequence). The CDR3 runs 18 residues. This chain's CDR3 is CASSLFPGLGGDWLGYTF. CDR3 DNA sequence: TGTGCCAGCAGTTTATTTCCCGGCCTAGGGGGAGACTGGCTCGGCTACACCTTC.

The CDR3 spells CASSESGRYTGELFF. The CDR3 region has the DNA TGTGCCAGCAGTGAATCTGGCCGCTACACCGGGGAGCTGTTTTTT. This chain links TRBV25-1 with TRBJ2-2; no reliable D call. Trimming removed 1 base from V and 3 bases from J, with 9 bases in between. This CDR3 has 15 residues. Germline CDR1 MGHDK, CDR2 SYGVNS.

The V gene is TRBV15, the J gene TRBJ2-7; TRBD1 aligns across 7 bases. This CDR3 has 13 amino acids. J was trimmed by 6 bases and V by 0 bases; bases with no gene match: 2. The V gene's germline CDR1 is LNHNV and CDR2 YYDKDF (reference sequence). As DNA, the CDR3 is TGTGCCACCAGCAGAGATTCAGGGGGCGAGCAGTACTTC. Translated: CATSRDSGGEQYF.

This chain connects TRBV6-5 to TRBJ2-7; D ambiguous. CDR1 MNHEY and CDR2 SVGAGI come from the germline V gene. V was pared by 6 bases and J by 2 bases, with 14 bases between. CDR3 size: 14 residues. The CDR3 sequence is CASRKTNRPYEQYF. The CDR3 nucleotides read TGTGCCAGCAGGAAGACAAATAGGCCCTACGAGCAGTACTTC.

The V and J genes are TRBV6-1 and TRBJ1-2; unclear D gene. In germline, CDR1 is MNHNS, CDR2 SASEGT. The V end was cut by 9 bases, the J end by 4 bases, with 6 bases between. This CDR3 has 10 residues. CDR3 in DNA: TGTGCCAGTAGCCTCTATGGCTACACCTTC. Its protein is CASSLYGYTF.

The chain recombines TRBV9 with TRBJ1-1; unclear D gene. Germline CDR1 reads SGDLS; CDR2 reads YYNGEE. The CDR3 is 15 amino acids. V lost 1 base, J lost 5 bases, and 15 bases lay in between. The CDR3 is CASSVSWRGGTEAFF. In DNA form, the CDR3 reads TGTGCCAGCAGCGTAAGTTGGAGAGGAGGTACTGAAGCTTTCTTT.

This rearrangement joins TRBV30 to TRBJ1-3; no clear D gene. Germline assignment: CDR1 GTSNPN and CDR2 SVGIG (reference sequence). The CDR3 extends over 15 amino acids. Trimming pared 4 bases from V and 0 bases from J, leaving 13 bases between. In DNA, the CDR3 is TGTGCCTGGAATCCTAACCCATTCTCTGGAAACACCATATATTTT. Translated: CAWNPNPFSGNTIYF. The variable domain in full, completed from reference TRBV30 and TRBJ1-3, reads SQTIHQWPATLVQPVGSPLSLECTVEGTSNPNLYWYRQAAGRGLQLLFYSVGIGQISSEVPQNLSASRPQDRQFILSSKKLLLSDSGFYLCAWNPNPFSGNTIYFGEGSWLTVV.

This chain joins TRBV7-2 and TRBJ2-2; 8 positions agree with TRBD1. In germline, CDR1 is SGHTA, CDR2 FQGNSA. The CDR3 runs to 15 residues. The V and J ends lost 5 bases and 3 bases, in that order; junction bases with no gene match: 5. The CDR3 sequence is CASSPTGVDTGELFF. The CDR3 DNA reads as TGTGCCAGCAGCCCGACAGGGGTCGACACCGGGGAGCTGTTTTTT.

J is TRBJ1-6 and V is TRBV19, with 9 bases aligning to TRBD1. The germline V gene encodes CDR1 LNHDA and CDR2 SQIVND (reference sequence). This CDR3 is 14 amino acids long. V dropped 7 bases and J dropped 9; count of bases not matched to a gene: 7. This CDR3 is CASKGQGKGSPLHF. The CDR3 DNA is TGTGCCAGTAAAGGACAGGGGAAAGGTTCACCCCTCCACTTT.

The chain couples TRBV6-5 to TRBJ2-5; D ambiguous. Germline CDR1 and CDR2: MNHEY and SVGAGI. Trimming took 7 bases from V and 2 from J, leaving 17 bases between them. The CDR3 has 15 amino acids. The CDR3 region is CASTSGSVLQETQYF. The CDR3 DNA sequence: TGTGCCAGCACCTCAGGATCGGTCCTTCAAGAGACCCAGTACTTC.

The chain joins TRBV9 to TRBJ2-3; 13 bases align to TRBD2. The germline CDR1 and CDR2 sequences are SGDLS and YYNGEE. The V gene end was trimmed by 1 base and the J gene end by 2 bases; junction bases not matched to a gene: 1. The CDR3 covers 16 residues. The CDR3 DNA reads TGTGCCAGCAGCGTAACTAGCGGGGGGGTCACAGATACGCAGTATTTT. Translating it yields CASSVTSGGVTDTQYF. The variable domain in full, with the rest retrieved from reference TRBV9 and TRBJ2-3, is DSGVTQTPKHLITATGQRVTLRCSPRSGDLSVYWYQQSLDQGLQFLIQYYNGEERAKGNILERFSAQQFPDLHSELNLSSLELGDSALYFCASSVTSGGVTDTQYFGPGTRLTVL.

The rearrangement links TRBV27 to TRBJ2-1, with D possibly TRBD2 on 5 matching bases. The germline gives CDR1 MNHEY, CDR2 SMNVEV (reference sequence). This CDR3 is built from 15 residues. V was trimmed by 11 bases and J by 8 bases, leaving 25 bases between them. CDR3 sequence: CAFYPPGFGTDEQFF. For the CDR3, the DNA is TGTGCCTTTTACCCACCGGGATTCGGAACGGATGAGCAGTTCTTC.

The chain is built from TRBV5-1 and TRBJ2-7; 7 positions match TRBD2. J lost 7 bases, V lost 2 bases, and 9 bases had no gene match. The CDR3 has 14 amino acids. CDR1 SGHRS and CDR2 YFSETQ come from the germline V gene. The CDR3 DNA follows: TGCGCCAGCAGCTTAGACGGGAGGCTGGATGAGCAGTACTTC. The encoded protein is CASSLDGRLDEQYF.

The chain employs TRBV5-5 and TRBJ1-2; 9 bases align to TRBD1. Trimming removed 4 bases from V and 10 bases from J; junction bases left unmatched: 5. The length of the CDR3 is 12 residues. In germline, CDR1 is SGHKS, CDR2 YYEKEE (reference sequence). The CDR3 DNA follows: TGTGCCAGCAGCCTCGGACAGGGGAACTACACCTTC. The encoded protein is CASSLGQGNYTF. Filled out from reference TRBV5-5 and TRBJ1-2, the complete variable domain reads DAGVTQSPTHLIKTRGQQVTLRCSPISGHKSVSWYQQVLGQGPQFIFQYYEKEERGRGNFPDRFSARQFPNYSSELNVNALLLGDSALYLCASSLGQGNYTFGSGTRLTVV.

This clone has more than one count but fewer than ten. The chain couples TRBV5-4 to TRBJ2-7, with 12 bases matching TRBD1. The CDR3 sequence is 15 residues long. The trim removed 4 bases at V and 6 bases at J, leaving 8 bases unmatched. From germline, CDR1 is SGHNT and CDR2 YYREEE (reference sequence). CDR3 protein: CASSRGGQGAAEQYF. The CDR3 region has the DNA TGTGCCAGCAGCCGCGGGGGACAGGGGGCCGCCGAGCAGTACTTC. Full variable domain (outside the CDR3, taken from reference TRBV5-4 and TRBJ2-7): ETGVTQSPTHLIKTRGQQVTLRCSSQSGHNTVSWYQQALGQGPQFIFQYYREEENGRGNFPPRFSGLQFPNYSSELNVNALELDDSALYLCASSRGGQGAAEQYFGPGTRLTVT.